This record concerns one T cell receptor (beta chain) sequence. This sample was included in a study of shared clonotypes between healthy human individuals. The germline gives CDR1 SGHRS, CDR2 YFSETQ. The CDR3 is 14 residues long. Trimming removed 7 bases at V and 2 bases at J, with 10 bases between. This table comes from immunoSEQ multiplex PCR, and its TCRdb copy is limited to in-frame clones, with some not included. The profile covers about 2.4 million clones, with roughly 93% appearing a single time and around 0.37% taken by the ten largest. This sequence joins TRBV5-1 and TRBJ2-6, with a possible D match to TRBD1 (7 bases). The sequenced material came from naive CD4+ T cells from PBMCs. The subset was: CD45RA+ positively selected. This TCR derives from a man between 18 and 35 years old in good health. Some clones in this sample may be carry-over from other donors' samples. The CDR3: CASQGGPGANVLTF. The CDR3 region has the DNA TGCGCCAGCCAGGGGGGCCCTGGGGCCAACGTCCTGACTTTC.